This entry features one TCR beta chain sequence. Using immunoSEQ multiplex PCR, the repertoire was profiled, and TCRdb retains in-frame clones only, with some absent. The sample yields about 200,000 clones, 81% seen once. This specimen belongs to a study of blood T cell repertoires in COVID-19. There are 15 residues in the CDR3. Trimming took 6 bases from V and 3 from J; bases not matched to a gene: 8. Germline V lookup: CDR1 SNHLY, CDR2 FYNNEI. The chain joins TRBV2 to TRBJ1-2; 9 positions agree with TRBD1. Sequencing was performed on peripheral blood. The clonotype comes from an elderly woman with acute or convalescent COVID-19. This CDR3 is CASREGQGDYYGYTF. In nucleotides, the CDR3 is TGTGCCAGCAGGGAGGGACAGGGAGATTACTATGGCTACACCTTC.